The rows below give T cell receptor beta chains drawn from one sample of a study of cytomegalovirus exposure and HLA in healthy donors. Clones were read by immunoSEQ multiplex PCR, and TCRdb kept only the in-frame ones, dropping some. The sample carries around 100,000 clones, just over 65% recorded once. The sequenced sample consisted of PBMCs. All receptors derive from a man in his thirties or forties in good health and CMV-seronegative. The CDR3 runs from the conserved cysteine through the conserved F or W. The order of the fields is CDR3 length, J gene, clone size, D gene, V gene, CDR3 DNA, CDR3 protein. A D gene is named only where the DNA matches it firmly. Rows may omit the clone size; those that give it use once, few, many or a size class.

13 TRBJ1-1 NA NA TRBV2 TGTGCCAGCCGGACACAGACTAGCACTGAAGCTTTCTTT CASRTQTSTEAFF
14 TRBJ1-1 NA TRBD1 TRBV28 TGTGCCAGCATCAGGGGGACAGGGGCGGAACGAGCTTTCTTT CASIRGTGAERAFF
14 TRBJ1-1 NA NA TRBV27 TGTGCCAGCAATCCGGCAGCGGGGGCCACTGAAGCTTTCTTT CASNPAAGATEAFF
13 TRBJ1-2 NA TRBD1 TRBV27 TGTGCCAGCAGCACCGGGACAGGGTGTGGCTACACCTTC CASSTGTGCGYTF
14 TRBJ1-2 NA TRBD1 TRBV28 TGTGCCAGCAGTCTCACAGGGGGCGACTATGGCTACACCTTC CASSLTGGDYGYTF
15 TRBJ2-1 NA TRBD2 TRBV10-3 TGTGCCATCAGTGACCCACGAGCGGGAAGGTATGAGCAGTTCTTC CAISDPRAGRYEQFF
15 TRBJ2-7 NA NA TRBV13 TGTGCCAGCAGCTTAGGGGGGGGGCGCGATTACGAGCAGTACTTC CASSLGGGRDYEQYF
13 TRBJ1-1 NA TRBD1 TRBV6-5 TGTGCCAGCAGTCCTACAGGGGGAACGGGAGCTTTCTTT CASSPTGGTGAFF
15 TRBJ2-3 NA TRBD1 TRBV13 TGTGCCAGCAGTTACAGGGACAGGGTGCAAGATACGCAGTATTTT CASSYRDRVQDTQYF
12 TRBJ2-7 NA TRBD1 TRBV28 TGTGCCATCTCGACAGGGGCCTACGAGCAGTACTTC CAISTGAYEQYF
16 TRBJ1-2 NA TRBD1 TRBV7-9 TGTGCCAGCAGCCCCGACACAGGGGGCCTGGGGTATGGCTACACCTTC CASSPDTGGLGYGYTF
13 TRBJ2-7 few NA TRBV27 TGTGCCAGCAGTTTATTTACCACCTACGAGCAGTACTTC CASSLFTTYEQYF
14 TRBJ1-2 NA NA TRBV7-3 TGTGCCAGCAGCTTAAATGGCAGGGCCTATGGCTACACCTTC CASSLNGRAYGYTF
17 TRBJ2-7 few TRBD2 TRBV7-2 TGTGCCAGCAGCCGACCGGGACTAGCGGACCCCTCCTACGAGCAGTACTTC CASSRPGLADPSYEQYF